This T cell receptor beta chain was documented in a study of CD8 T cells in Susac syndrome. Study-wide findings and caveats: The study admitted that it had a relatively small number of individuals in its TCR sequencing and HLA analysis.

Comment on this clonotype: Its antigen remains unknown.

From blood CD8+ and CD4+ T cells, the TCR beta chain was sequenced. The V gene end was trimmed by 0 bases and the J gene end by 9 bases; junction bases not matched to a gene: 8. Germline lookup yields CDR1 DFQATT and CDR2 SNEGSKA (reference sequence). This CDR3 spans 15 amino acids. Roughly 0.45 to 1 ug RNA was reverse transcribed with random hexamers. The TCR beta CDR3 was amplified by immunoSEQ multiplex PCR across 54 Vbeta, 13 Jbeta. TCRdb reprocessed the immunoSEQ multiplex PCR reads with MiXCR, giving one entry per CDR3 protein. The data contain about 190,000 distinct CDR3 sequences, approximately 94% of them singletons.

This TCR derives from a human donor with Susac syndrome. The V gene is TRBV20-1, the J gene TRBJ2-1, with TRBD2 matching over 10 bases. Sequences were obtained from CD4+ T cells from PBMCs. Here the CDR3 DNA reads TGCAGTGCTAGAGAAACTATAGCGGGGGGTGCTGAGCAGTTCTTC. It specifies CSARETIAGGAEQFF.